The following is a TCR beta chain sequence with its context. Its antigen remains unknown. TCRdb's table, derived via immunoSEQ multiplex PCR, lists solely in-frame clones and lacks some. The table records tens of thousands of clones, roughly 95% of them present only once. The data derive from a study of human thymus T cells. General observations from the study: Thymic and blood repertoires appeared to show biased V and J gene usage.

CDR1 is LNHDA and CDR2 is SQIVND in the germline V gene (reference sequence). The CDR3 loop spans 15 amino acids. V trimming: 5 bases; J trimming: 5 bases; junction bases outside the gene matches: 7. Corrective cardiac operations yielded the resected thymus tissue. The clonotype originates from a girl in the first two years of life with a congenital heart defect but otherwise immunologically healthy. The sequenced material came from thymus tissue. This sequence joins TRBV19 and TRBJ1-5; 9 bases are shared with TRBD1. The CDR3 here is CASSRDREGDQPQHF. As DNA, the CDR3 is TGTGCCAGTAGTCGGGACAGGGAAGGGGATCAGCCCCAGCATTTT.